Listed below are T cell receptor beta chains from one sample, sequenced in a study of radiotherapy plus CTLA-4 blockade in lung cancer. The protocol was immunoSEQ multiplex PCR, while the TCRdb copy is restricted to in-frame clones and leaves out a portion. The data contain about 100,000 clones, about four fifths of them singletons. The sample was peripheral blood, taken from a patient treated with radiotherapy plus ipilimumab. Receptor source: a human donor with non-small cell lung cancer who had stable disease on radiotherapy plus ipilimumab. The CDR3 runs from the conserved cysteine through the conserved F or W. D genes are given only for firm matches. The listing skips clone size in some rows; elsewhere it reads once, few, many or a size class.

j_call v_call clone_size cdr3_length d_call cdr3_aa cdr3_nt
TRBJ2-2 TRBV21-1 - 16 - CASSKVGGTNTGELFF TGTGCCAGCAGCAAAGTAGGGGGCACGAACACCGGGGAGCTGTTTTTT
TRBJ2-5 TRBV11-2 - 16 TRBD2 CASSLSSGGPLETQYF TGTGCCAGCAGCTTATCTAGCGGGGGGCCTCTGGAGACCCAGTACTTC
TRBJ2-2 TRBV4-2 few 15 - CASSQAGDNTGELFF TGTGCCAGCAGCCAAGCAGGGGACAACACCGGGGAGCTGTTTTTT
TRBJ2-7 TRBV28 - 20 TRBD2 CASSSQAWTSGRDHSYEQYF TGTGCCAGCAGTTCACAGGCCTGGACTAGCGGGAGGGATCACTCCTACGAGCAGTACTTC
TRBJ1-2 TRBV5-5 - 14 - CASSLEAGARGYTF TGTGCCAGCAGCTTGGAGGCAGGGGCGCGAGGCTACACCTTC
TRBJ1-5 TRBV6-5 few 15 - CASSYRSSGNQPQHF TGTGCCAGCAGTTACCGGTCGAGCGGCAATCAGCCCCAGCATTTT
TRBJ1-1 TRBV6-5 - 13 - CASSYSTGREAFF TGTGCCAGCAGTTACTCTACGGGACGGGAAGCTTTCTTT
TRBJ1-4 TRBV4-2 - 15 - CASSLRPPPYEKLFF TGTGCCAGCAGCCTTCGGCCCCCTCCCTATGAAAAACTGTTTTTT
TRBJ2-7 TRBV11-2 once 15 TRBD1 CASSLEGTAVPEQYF TGTGCCAGCAGCTTAGAGGGGACAGCGGTTCCCGAGCAGTACTTC
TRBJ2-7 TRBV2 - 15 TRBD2 CASSNPGGTTYEQYF TGTGCCAGCTCAAACCCCGGGGGGACTACCTACGAGCAGTACTTC
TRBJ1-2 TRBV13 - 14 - CASSSNLFRRGYTF TGTGCCAGCAGCTCCAACCTCTTTCGGCGGGGCTACACCTTC
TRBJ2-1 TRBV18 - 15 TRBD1 CASSPRTGNRNEQFF TGTGCCAGCTCACCAAGGACAGGGAACCGCAATGAGCAGTTCTTC
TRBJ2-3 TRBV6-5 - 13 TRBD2 CASSPGLERDRYF TGTGCCAGCAGCCCCGGACTAGAGAGGGACCGGTATTTT
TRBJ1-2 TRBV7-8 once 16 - CASSPRVAASGYGYTF TGTGCCAGCAGCCCCCGGGTGGCGGCCTCCGGCTATGGCTACACCTTC
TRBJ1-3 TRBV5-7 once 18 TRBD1 CASSFWDRGQSSGNTIYF TGTGCCAGCAGCTTTTGGGACAGGGGCCAGAGCTCTGGAAACACCATATATTTT
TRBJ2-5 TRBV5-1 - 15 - CASSLVPGRQETQYF TGCGCCAGCAGCCTGGTGCCGGGTAGGCAAGAGACCCAGTACTTC
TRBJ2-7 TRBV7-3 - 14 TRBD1 CASSLRQGAGEQYF TGTGCCAGCAGCCTTCGACAGGGGGCCGGCGAGCAGTACTTC
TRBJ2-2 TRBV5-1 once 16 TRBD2 CASSLGLAGLTGELFF TGCGCCAGCAGCCTCGGACTAGCGGGGCTCACCGGGGAGCTGTTTTTT
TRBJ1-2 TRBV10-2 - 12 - CASSTSNYGYTF TGCGCCAGCAGTACGAGTAACTATGGCTACACCTTC
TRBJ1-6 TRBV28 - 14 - CASSFSRSNSPLHF TGTGCCAGCAGTTTTTCGAGAAGTAATTCACCCCTCCACTTT
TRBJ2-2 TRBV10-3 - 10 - CAGPTGELFF TGTGCCGGGCCAACCGGGGAGCTGTTTTTT
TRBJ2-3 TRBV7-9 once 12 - CASSQDSDTQYF TGTGCCAGCAGCCAGGACTCTGATACGCAGTATTTT
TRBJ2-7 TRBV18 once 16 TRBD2 CASSPPTSGSSYEQYF TGTGCCAGCTCACCACCGACTAGCGGGTCCTCCTACGAGCAGTACTTC
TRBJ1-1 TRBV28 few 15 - CASSGSGSKDAEAFF TGTGCCAGCAGCGGCTCGGGTAGCAAGGACGCTGAAGCTTTCTTT
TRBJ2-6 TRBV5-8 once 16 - CASSVGTFSGANVLTF TGTGCCAGCAGCGTCGGGACTTTCTCTGGGGCCAACGTCCTGACTTTC
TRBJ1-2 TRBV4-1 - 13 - CASSQGTGSGYTF TGCGCCAGCAGCCAAGGGACCGGGTCCGGCTACACCTTC
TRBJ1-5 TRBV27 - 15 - CASSLGTSRNQPQHF TGTGCCAGCAGTTTAGGGACATCCCGCAATCAGCCCCAGCATTTT
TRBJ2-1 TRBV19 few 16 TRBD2 CASSPLTSGRANEQFF TGTGCCAGTAGTCCCCTGACTAGCGGGAGGGCAAATGAGCAGTTCTTC
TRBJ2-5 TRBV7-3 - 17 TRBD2 CASSLGLAGGPQETQYF TGTGCCAGCAGCTTAGGTCTAGCGGGGGGACCTCAAGAGACCCAGTACTTC
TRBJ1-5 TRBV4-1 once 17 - CASSQGPTGPNNQPQHF TGCGCCAGCAGCCAAGGGCCTACGGGACCGAACAATCAGCCCCAGCATTTT
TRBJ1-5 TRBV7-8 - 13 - CASNGPGDQPQHF TGTGCCAGCAATGGGCCCGGGGATCAGCCCCAGCATTTT
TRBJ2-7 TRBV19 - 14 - CASSALDRFYEQYF TGTGCCAGTAGTGCGTTAGACAGGTTCTACGAGCAGTACTTC
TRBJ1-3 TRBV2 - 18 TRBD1 CASRHGTGGTSSGNTIYF TGTGCCAGCAGGCACGGGACAGGGGGCACGAGCTCTGGAAACACCATATATTTT
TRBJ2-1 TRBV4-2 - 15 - CASSQDLRTLNEQFF TGTGCCAGCAGCCAAGATCTGAGGACGCTGAATGAGCAGTTCTTC
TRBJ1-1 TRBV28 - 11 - CASSSGPLAFF TGTGCCAGCAGCTCCGGTCCCCTAGCTTTCTTT
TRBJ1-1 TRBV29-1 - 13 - CSVEAPGNTEAFF TGCAGCGTTGAAGCACCTGGGAACACTGAAGCTTTCTTT